The 7 T cell receptor beta chains listed next were all sequenced from one sample in a study of T-cell memory formation after mild COVID-19. Each CDR3 protein gets one entry after TCRdb re-called the 5' RACE reads with MiXCR. Seen here are 150,000 to 200,000 distinct CDR3 sequences, 16% observed once, and the top ten hold around 1.9%. The sample comprised PBMCs or a T cell subset sorted from them (not recorded which). These receptors were collected from an adult woman who had mild COVID-19 (a few samples of this study predate the infection). Cell type and time point are not known.

This clonotype was recorded a few times. The gene calls are TRBV11-1 and TRBJ2-7; D is undetermined. The germline V gene has CDR1 SGHAT and CDR2 FQDESV (reference sequence). V was pared by 5 bases and J by 3 bases, with 14 bases between. The CDR3 has 14 amino acids. CDR3: CASSEVARDYEQYF. In DNA form, the CDR3 reads TGTGCCAGCAGCGAAGTGGCTAGGGACTACGAGCAGTACTTC.

In its sample, this clonotype was seen a few times. This chain connects TRBV7-9 to TRBJ2-5, with a tentative D call TRBD2 (6 bases). Germline values: CDR1 SEHNR, CDR2 FQNEAQ (reference sequence). V was trimmed by 4 bases and J by 5 bases, leaving 14 bases between them. The CDR3 spans 14 residues. The CDR3 DNA reads as TGTGCCAGCAGCTCACTGACTAGGCAGGAGACCCAGTACTTC. This gives the protein CASSSLTRQETQYF.

This clonotype has only a few counts. The chain carries TRBV4-1 and TRBJ2-7; D is unclear. Germline values: CDR1 MGHRA, CDR2 YSYEKL. Trimming stripped 1 base from V and 3 bases from J, with 7 bases between. There are 13 residues in the CDR3. The CDR3 protein is CASSQVGDYEQYF. The CDR3 DNA sequence: TGCGCCAGCAGCCAAGTTGGGGACTACGAGCAGTACTTC.

The genes are TRBV7-8 and TRBJ2-5; D remains unclear. This CDR3 region has 14 residues. V dropped 6 bases and J dropped 2 bases, with 13 bases sitting between them. Per the germline V gene, CDR1 is SGHVS and CDR2 is FQNEAQ. The CDR3, as DNA: TGTGCCAGCAGTCCAACGCCGGGTCAAGAGACCCAGTACTTC. Translated: CASSPTPGQETQYF.

This clonotype has more than one count but fewer than ten. The V call is TRBV20-1, the J call TRBJ2-7; D might be TRBD1 or TRBD2, each matching 5 bases. CDR3 length equals 12 residues. Germline V gives CDR1 DFQATT, CDR2 SNEGSKA (reference sequence). Trimming shortened V by 6 bases and J by 3 bases, and 12 bases separated the two germline ends. The CDR3 is CSARGRSYEQYF. As DNA, the CDR3 is TGCAGTGCCCGGGGACGGAGCTACGAGCAGTACTTC.

This clonotype showed up many times. V gene TRBV7-9 combines with J gene TRBJ2-1; TRBD2 matches at 11 bases. The CDR3 totals 15 residues. The J segment lost 4 bases and the V segment lost 5 bases, leaving 4 bases of the junction unmatched. Germline V gene lookup returns CDR1 SEHNR and CDR2 FQNEAQ (reference sequence). As DNA, the CDR3 is TGTGCCAGCAGCCCGGGACTAGCGGATTACAATGAGCAGTTCTTC. Its translation is CASSPGLADYNEQFF.

The chain has TRBV5-5 and TRBJ1-2; D is unclear. The CDR3 extends over 10 amino acids. V was pared by 3 bases and J by 12 bases, with 9 bases between. In germline, CDR1 is SGHKS, CDR2 YYEKEE (reference sequence). CDR3 coding DNA: TGTGCCAGCAGCTCGTCTCTGGACACCTTC. Translating gives CASSSSLDTF. The variable domain in full, with the rest retrieved from reference TRBV5-5 and TRBJ1-2, is DAGVTQSPTHLIKTRGQQVTLRCSPISGHKSVSWYQQVLGQGPQFIFQYYEKEERGRGNFPDRFSARQFPNYSSELNVNALLLGDSALYLCASSSSLDTFGSGTRLTVV.